The clone carrying this T cell receptor (beta chain) was detected a few times. The data were taken from a study of blood T cell repertoires in COVID-19. The wider study: The samples span acute and convalescent COVID-19 from the United States, Italy and Spain. T cells, B-cell-depleted T cells, or PBMCs provided the cDNA or gDNA that served as material.

Authors' methods: It was from reference gene primer amplification that nucleated cell counts were estimated. TCRdb's copy holds only in-frame clones and misses some; the assay was immunoSEQ multiplex PCR. The V and J calls and clone size are taken from that table; D and trimming were inferred from the DNA. The sample shows roughly 220,000 clones, roughly four fifths of them seen only once. This CDR3 is built from 14 residues. Germline V gene data show CDR1 as LNHDA and CDR2 as SQIVND (reference sequence). V dropped 6 bases and J dropped 8 bases, with 17 bases sitting between them. The receptor was derived from a woman between 55 and 75 years old with acute or convalescent COVID-19. The gene calls are TRBV19 and TRBJ2-1; the D is unclear. Sample: peripheral blood. The chain's CDR3 is CASSPFPGVDEQFF. As DNA, the CDR3 is TGTGCCAGTAGCCCCTTCCCCGGTGTGGATGAGCAGTTCTTC.